The 18 T cell receptor beta chains below were found in one sample sequenced in a study of blood T cell repertoires in COVID-19. Profiling relied on immunoSEQ multiplex PCR, and the TCRdb table lists in-frame clones only, not all of them. Counted here are 70,000 to 85,000 clones, 91% occurring once; the ten biggest clones make up around 5%. The sequencing input was peripheral blood. The source is a woman aged 55-70 years with active COVID-19.

The gene calls are TRBV7-9 and TRBJ2-5; D is ambiguous. The V and J ends lost 3 bases and 5 bases respectively, with 7 bases between them. This CDR3 has 12 residues. Germline values: CDR1 SEHNR, CDR2 FQNEAQ (reference sequence). The CDR3 DNA reads TGTGCCAGCAGCTTTAGCCGGGAGACCCAGTACTTC. The encoded protein is CASSFSRETQYF.

This chain links TRBV19 with TRBJ1-1, with D hard to call. From germline, CDR1 is LNHDA and CDR2 SQIVND (reference sequence). Trimming shortened V by 4 bases and J by 1 base, and 7 bases separated the two germline ends. CDR3 length: 13 residues. Written as DNA, the CDR3 is TGTGCCAGTAGTACACAGAGGAACACTGAAGCTTTCTTT. It yields the protein CASSTQRNTEAFF.

The sample holds one count of this clone. The J gene is TRBJ2-7, the V gene TRBV5-5, with 16 positions matching TRBD2. Germline V lookup: CDR1 SGHKS, CDR2 YYEKEE (reference sequence). V shed 4 bases, J shed 3 bases, and the junction held 10 bases outside the gene matches. This CDR3 has 18 amino acids. The CDR3 bases are TGTGCCAGCAGCCGGGGGACTAGCGGGAGGGGCCAACTCTACGAGCAGTACTTC. This gives the protein CASSRGTSGRGQLYEQYF.

The chain has TRBV6-5 and TRBJ1-2, with TRBD1 identical over 9 bases. The CDR3 length is 15 residues. Germline V gene lookup returns CDR1 MNHEY and CDR2 SVGAGI. V shed 6 bases, J shed 8 bases, and the junction held 13 bases outside the gene matches. The DNA of the CDR3 is TGTGCCAGCAGCAAGTCCCGGGACAGGGATCGCGGCTACACCTTC. It is translated as CASSKSRDRDRGYTF.

The chain carries TRBV25-1 and TRBJ2-1; TRBD2 aligns across 13 bases. The CDR3 spans 15 residues. J gave up 9 bases and V 5 bases, and 7 bases lay outside the gene matches. Germline V lookup: CDR1 MGHDK, CDR2 SYGVNS. CDR3 nucleotide sequence: TGTGCCAGCAGTTTACTAGCGGGAGGGCCTGGTGAGCAGTTCTTC. Translated, it gives CASSLLAGGPGEQFF.

This clone was seen more than once but under ten times. The rearrangement uses TRBV5-1 and TRBJ2-7, with a weak D call TRBD1 (6 bases). Germline CDR1 SGHRS, CDR2 YFSETQ. The CDR3 runs 14 residues. The V gene lost 5 bases and the J gene lost 7 bases, with 19 bases spanning the gap. This CDR3 is CASSSSQGPGEQYF. The DNA of the CDR3 is TGCGCCAGCAGTTCATCTCAGGGGCCGGGGGAGCAGTACTTC. Full variable domain (missing parts from reference TRBV5-1 and TRBJ2-7): KAGVTQTPRYLIKTRGQQVTLSCSPISGHRSVSWYQQTPGQGLQFLFEYFSETQRNKGNFPGRFSGRQFSNSRSEMNVSTLELGDSALYLCASSSSQGPGEQYFGPGTRLTVT.

This rearrangement joins TRBV28 to TRBJ1-5; TRBD1 agrees at 7 bases. Trimming took 7 bases from V and 6 from J; bases not matched to a gene: 9. There are 14 residues in the CDR3. Germline V CDR1 and CDR2: MDHEN, SYDVKM. DNA for the CDR3: TGTGCCAGCATTCCGGGACAGAGGTTTCAGCCCCAGCATTTT. It is translated as CASIPGQRFQPQHF.

The chain is built from TRBV9 and TRBJ2-1; D perhaps matches TRBD2 (6 bases). Trimming took off 2 bases at V and 8 bases at J, with 17 bases between the two ends. The CDR3 is made up of 15 amino acids. Germline CDR1 SGDLS, CDR2 YYNGEE. The CDR3 is CASSVGTGTRDEQFF. CDR3 DNA sequence: TGTGCCAGCAGCGTTGGGACTGGAACCCGGGATGAGCAGTTCTTC.

The chain has TRBV5-1 and TRBJ2-7, with D possibly being TRBD2 (7 bases). The CDR3 sequence is 15 residues long. V was clipped by 0 bases and J by 3 bases, with 13 bases between them. Germline V lookup: CDR1 SGHRS, CDR2 YFSETQ. The CDR3 protein is CASSLEGGGDYEQYF. The CDR3 region has the DNA TGCGCCAGCAGCTTGGAGGGAGGGGGGGACTACGAGCAGTACTTC.

The chain joins TRBV11-2 to TRBJ1-1, with TRBD1 matching 7 bases. Germline lookup yields CDR1 SGHAT and CDR2 FQNNGV. The CDR3 extends over 15 amino acids. With 2 bases clipped from V and 3 bases from J, the junction kept 6 bases outside the gene matches. CDR3: CASSLSGQVDTEAFF. The CDR3 region has the DNA TGTGCCAGCAGCTTATCCGGACAGGTGGACACTGAAGCTTTCTTT. Full variable domain (remainder filled in from reference TRBV11-2 and TRBJ1-1): EAGVAQSPRYKIIEKRQSVAFWCNPISGHATLYWYQQILGQGPKLLIQFQNNGVVDDSQLPKDRFSAERLKGVDSTLKIQPAKLEDSAVYLCASSLSGQVDTEAFFGQGTRLTVV.

The gene calls are TRBV28 and TRBJ2-1, with D possibly being TRBD2 (7 bases). The CDR3 runs to 15 residues. V dropped 3 bases and J dropped 9 bases, with 18 bases sitting between them. Germline V gene sequence: CDR1 MDHEN, CDR2 SYDVKM. DNA of the CDR3: TGTGCCAGCAGTTTGTGGGGGCGCGGGGGTCGTGAGCAGTTCTTC. It encodes CASSLWGRGGREQFF.

The chain employs TRBV5-1 and TRBJ2-5, with TRBD1 as a possible D gene (6 bases). This CDR3 has 14 residues. Germline CDR1 is SGHRS and CDR2 is YFSETQ. The ends were cut back, 7 bases at V and 2 bases at J, with 15 bases in the middle. The CDR3 is CASGLQGVQETQYF. The CDR3 nucleotides are TGCGCCAGCGGGTTACAGGGTGTACAAGAGACCCAGTACTTC.

The rearrangement joins TRBV6-1 to TRBJ2-7; perhaps TRBD2 as D (5 bases). The V end lost 1 base, the J end lost 3 bases, and 19 bases lay between the germline ends. The germline CDR1 and CDR2 sequences are MNHNS and SASEGT. The CDR3 totals 17 residues. CDR3 sequence (DNA): TGTGCCAGCAGTGAAGGGCGTGGCGGGTCTCATTACTACGAGCAGTACTTC. It codes for CASSEGRGGSHYYEQYF.

This clone was counted between two and nine times. V usage is TRBV2 and J usage is TRBJ2-4; 7 nucleotides align to TRBD2. Germline CDR1 reads SNHLY; CDR2 reads FYNNEI. Trimming at V came to 3 bases and at J to 1 base, leaving 3 bases not matched to a gene. This CDR3 spans 15 amino acids. The CDR3 DNA reads as TGTGCCAGCAGTGACGGGGGGAGTGCCAAAAACATTCAGTACTTC. Amino acids: CASSDGGSAKNIQYF.

This clone was found a few times. The V call is TRBV5-1, the J call TRBJ1-1, with D maybe TRBD1 (5 bases). Germline V gene sequence: CDR1 SGHRS, CDR2 YFSETQ. With 0 bases removed from V and 1 base from J, the gap between germline ends came to 13 bases. The CDR3 contains 16 residues. The CDR3 DNA reads as TGCGCCAGCAGCTTGGAGGGGAATGTCAGGAACACTGAAGCTTTCTTT. Translating gives CASSLEGNVRNTEAFF.

This chain connects TRBV6-5 to TRBJ2-7, with a tentative D call TRBD1 (6 bases). From germline, CDR1 is MNHEY and CDR2 SVGAGI. V was pared by 0 bases and J by 1 base, with 13 bases between. CDR3 size: 16 residues. In DNA, the CDR3 is TGTGCCAGCAGTTACTCGAGGGGGTTCCGATCCTACGAGCAGTACTTC. Amino acids: CASSYSRGFRSYEQYF.

J is TRBJ2-1 and V is TRBV15; tentatively, D is TRBD2 (5 bases). The V gene's germline CDR1 is LNHNV and CDR2 YYDKDF (reference sequence). V was shortened by 5 bases and J by 5 bases, with 25 bases between the two germline ends. The CDR3 runs to 18 residues. CDR3 amino acids: CATSAPLRGAVNHNEQFF. The CDR3 nucleotides read TGTGCCACCAGCGCCCCCCTCCGGGGTGCGGTAAATCACAATGAGCAGTTCTTC.

The chain has TRBV5-4 and TRBJ1-4; D might be TRBD1 (6 bases). This CDR3 comprises 14 residues. Germline V lookup: CDR1 SGHNT, CDR2 YYREEE (reference sequence). With 2 bases removed from V and 2 bases from J, the gap between germline ends came to 7 bases. Here the CDR3 DNA reads TGTGCCAGCAGCTTAAGGGGGACTAATGAAAAACTGTTTTTT. Its translation is CASSLRGTNEKLFF.